The 32 T cell receptor beta chains in this list originate from one sample, sequenced in a study of shared clonotypes between healthy human individuals (dated by TCRdb to about 2020). Library preparation used the immunoSEQ multiplex PCR assay. Not all clones reach the TCRdb copy of this immuneACCESS table, which keeps in-frame sequences only. Checked studies attribute under half of the gap to unresolved V genes and leave the rest unexplained. The sample profile shows 2.5 million or so clones; around nine tenths of them were found once. Of the sample, around 0.15% is held by the ten largest clones. Sequencing was performed on naive CD4+ T cells sorted from blood. This sample's cell subset or site label indicates: CD45RA+ positively selected. The receptor source for this set is a young man in good health.

To note about this clone: In the same sample, other DNA sequences code for this CDR3. V gene TRBV9 combines with J gene TRBJ2-5; 10 nucleotides line up with TRBD1. V lost 0 bases and J lost 1; bases outside the gene matches: 3. The CDR3 has 16 amino acids. The germline V gene encodes CDR1 SGDLS and CDR2 YYNGEE. CDR3 sequence (DNA): TGTGCCAGCAGCGTAGGGAGGACAGGGGGCCAAGAGACCCAGTACTTC. Translated: CASSVGRTGGQETQYF. The full variable domain, rest sourced from reference TRBV9 and TRBJ2-5, is DSGVTQTPKHLITATGQRVTLRCSPRSGDLSVYWYQQSLDQGLQFLIQYYNGEERAKGNILERFSAQQFPDLHSELNLSSLELGDSALYFCASSVGRTGGQETQYFGPGTRLLVL.

The rearrangement links TRBV6-5 to TRBJ1-3; weak D call: TRBD1 (6 bases). CDR3 size: 14 residues. CDR1 is MNHEY and CDR2 is SVGAGI in the germline V gene. V lost 5 bases and J lost 0, with 8 bases in between. The CDR3: CASSRGLSGNTIYF. The CDR3 DNA follows: TGTGCCAGCAGTCGGGGGCTCTCTGGAAACACCATATATTTT.

The J gene is TRBJ1-4, the V gene TRBV4-3, with 8 bases aligning to TRBD1. The CDR3 is 16 residues long. Germline-derived CDR1 and CDR2 are LGHNA and YSLEER. Germline trimming cut 1 base from V and 6 bases from J; bases unmatched to any gene: 7. CDR3 loop: CASSQAGGARDEKLFF. The CDR3 DNA reads as TGCGCCAGCAGCCAAGCAGGGGGCGCCCGGGATGAAAAACTGTTTTTT.

The chain has TRBV27 and TRBJ2-7; D is perhaps TRBD2 (6 bases). This CDR3 has 16 amino acids. Trimming stripped 4 bases from V and 4 bases from J, with 20 bases between. The germline gives CDR1 MNHEY, CDR2 SMNVEV (reference sequence). In nucleotides, the CDR3 is TGTGCCAGCAGTTCCGGGGGATCTCCCGCGTTATACGAGCAGTACTTC. Protein: CASSSGGSPALYEQYF.

This sequence joins TRBV6-1 and TRBJ1-5; D is uncertain. CDR3 length equals 12 residues. Per germline, CDR1 MNHNS and CDR2 SASEGT. V gave up 6 bases and J gave up 8 bases, with 11 bases separating them. The CDR3 protein is CASRVLSEPQHF. DNA of the CDR3: TGTGCCAGCAGGGTCCTATCAGAGCCCCAGCATTTT.

The chain joins TRBV6-1 to TRBJ2-7, with 9 bases fitting TRBD2. In germline, CDR1 is MNHNS, CDR2 SASEGT. The V and J ends lost 6 bases and 5 bases, in that order; junction bases with no gene match: 11. There are 15 residues in the CDR3. The CDR3 here is CASSPGVAGVNEQYF. Written as DNA, the CDR3 is TGTGCCAGCAGCCCCGGGGTAGCGGGGGTTAACGAGCAGTACTTC.

The chain joins TRBV7-3 to TRBJ1-1; possibly TRBD1 for D (5 bases). Germline CDR1 SGHTA, CDR2 FQGTGA. V lost 0 bases to trimming and J lost 4 bases, with 15 bases between them. CDR3 length: 16 amino acids. For the CDR3, the DNA is TGTGCCAGCAGCTTAACTTCGGGGCCTCCACCCACTGAAGCTTTCTTT. This gives the protein CASSLTSGPPPTEAFF.

The J gene is TRBJ2-5, the V gene TRBV7-2, with D unresolved. Trimming pared 2 bases from V and 7 bases from J, leaving 17 bases between. CDR1 is SGHTA, CDR2 FQGNSA, per germline. This CDR3 has 15 amino acids. DNA for the CDR3: TGTGCCAGCAGCTTATCCTTGGACCACCTGGGGACCCAGTACTTC. Translating gives CASSLSLDHLGTQYF.

Concerning this clone itself: Additional DNA sequences in this sample encode the identical CDR3. The J gene is TRBJ1-5, the V gene TRBV27, with 8 bases that match TRBD1. Germline-derived CDR1 and CDR2 are MNHEY and SMNVEV (reference sequence). The CDR3 is 13 amino acids. V shed 6 bases, J shed 5 bases, and the junction held 3 bases outside the gene matches. The CDR3 sequence: CASSGQGYQPQHF. The DNA for the CDR3 is TGTGCCAGCAGCGGACAGGGCTATCAGCCCCAGCATTTT.

V and J are TRBV12-5 and TRBJ2-7, with D unclear. The CDR3 is 13 residues long. Germline-derived CDR1 and CDR2 are LGHNT and FRNRAP. Trimming pared 5 bases from V and 2 bases from J, leaving 10 bases between. CDR3 nucleotide sequence: TGTGCTAGTGGTCTGGACGGCACCTACGAGCAGTACTTC. This sequence encodes CASGLDGTYEQYF.

Notes on this clone: The same CDR3 is also encoded by other DNA sequences in this sample. The gene calls are TRBV5-1 and TRBJ2-7, with D unresolved. This CDR3 comprises 13 residues. Germline CDR1 reads SGHRS; CDR2 reads YFSETQ. The V gene lost 4 bases and the J gene lost 3 bases, with 11 bases spanning the gap. The CDR3 DNA follows: TGCGCCAGCAGCCGCGACGGAGACTACGAGCAGTACTTC. It codes for CASSRDGDYEQYF.

The rearrangement links TRBV10-3 to TRBJ1-3; perhaps TRBD1 as D (5 bases). Trimming stripped 0 bases from V and 7 bases from J, with 13 bases between. The CDR3 spans 15 residues. CDR1 and CDR2 from the germline V gene are ENHRY and SYGVKD. As DNA, the CDR3 is TGTGCCATCAGTGAGTCCCCGACAGATGGGAACACCATATATTTT. This sequence encodes CAISESPTDGNTIYF.

The chain links TRBV5-1 to TRBJ1-6, with 7 bases fitting TRBD1. Germline CDR1 and CDR2: SGHRS and YFSETQ. V trimming: 4 bases; J trimming: 0 bases; junction bases outside the gene matches: 10. The CDR3 totals 18 residues. This CDR3 is CASSGRPGGSSYNSPLHF. The CDR3 region has the DNA TGCGCCAGCAGCGGACGGCCAGGGGGGAGCTCCTATAATTCACCCCTCCACTTT.

J is TRBJ1-5 and V is TRBV5-4; D perhaps matches TRBD1 (5 bases). Trimming pared 4 bases from V and 1 base from J, leaving 9 bases between. Germline values: CDR1 SGHNT, CDR2 YYREEE (reference sequence). This CDR3 is 14 amino acids long. For the CDR3, the DNA is TGTGCCAGCAGCCAGTCAGGGAGCAATCAGCCCCAGCATTTT. Its translation: CASSQSGSNQPQHF.

Remarks on this clone: A junction end diverges from the germline sequence, so it may reflect a read error. Other DNA sequences in the same sample also yield this CDR3. The chain is built from TRBV6-5 and TRBJ2-2; D might be TRBD2 (5 bases). This CDR3 is built from 13 residues. CDR1 is MNHEY, CDR2 SVGAGI, per germline. DNA for the CDR3: TGTGCTAGCAGTTACTCGAGGGCGGGGGAGCTGTTTTTT. Translating gives CASSYSRAGELFF.

This clone appeared once. V is TRBV5-6 and J is TRBJ2-1; 12 nucleotides line up with TRBD2. The CDR3 loop spans 16 amino acids. Germline CDR1 and CDR2: SGHDT and YYEEEE. With V trimmed by 4 bases and J by 6 bases, 8 bases remained unmatched. The CDR3 spells CASSIPTSGSFNEQFF. The CDR3 region has the DNA TGTGCCAGCAGCATACCGACTAGCGGGAGTTTCAATGAGCAGTTCTTC.

The chain couples TRBV6-5 to TRBJ2-2; TRBD1 is a possible D gene (5 bases). The CDR3 runs to 15 residues. V dropped 6 bases and J dropped 0 bases, with 11 bases sitting between them. The germline CDR1 and CDR2 sequences are MNHEY and SVGAGI. The CDR3 DNA reads TGTGCCAGCAGAACTGTGACAGCGAACACCGGGGAGCTGTTTTTT. As protein: CASRTVTANTGELFF.

The chain carries TRBV5-1 and TRBJ2-5; D not resolved. CDR3 size: 12 residues. Trimming removed 4 bases at V and 1 base at J, with 5 bases between. Germline V gives CDR1 SGHRS, CDR2 YFSETQ. The CDR3 DNA is TGCGCCAGCAGCACGCTCCAAGAGACCCAGTACTTC. This translates into CASSTLQETQYF.

The V call is TRBV6-6, the J call TRBJ2-1, with D hard to call. The CDR3 totals 11 residues. Trimming stripped 11 bases from V and 9 bases from J, with 14 bases between. Germline V gene lookup returns CDR1 MNHNY and CDR2 SVGAGI (reference sequence). The CDR3 coding sequence is TGTGCCCTCTCGGCCGGGCTTGAGCAGTTCTTC. It specifies CALSAGLEQFF.

The rearrangement uses TRBV28 and TRBJ2-3, with D perhaps matching TRBD2 (5 bases). Germline V CDR1 and CDR2: MDHEN, SYDVKM. The V gene lost 3 bases and the J gene lost 1 base, with 8 bases spanning the gap. This CDR3 has 14 residues. This CDR3 reads CASSFNGGTDTQYF. The CDR3, as DNA: TGTGCCAGCAGTTTCAACGGGGGCACAGATACGCAGTATTTT. The full variable domain, in which reference TRBV28 and TRBJ2-3 provide the parts outside the CDR3, is DVKVTQSSRYLVKRTGEKVFLECVQDMDHENMFWYRQDPGLGLRLIYFSYDVKMKEKGDIPEGYSVSREKKERFSLILESASTNQTSMYLCASSFNGGTDTQYFGPGTRLTVL.

The rearrangement links TRBV4-1 to TRBJ1-1, with D unclear. The germline CDR1 and CDR2 sequences are MGHRA and YSYEKL. V lost 1 base and J 2 bases, leaving 14 bases between the germline ends. This CDR3 region has 16 residues. The CDR3 bases are TGCGCCAGCAGCCAAGTATCCTCCGGAGTAAACACTGAAGCTTTCTTT. Its translation: CASSQVSSGVNTEAFF.

The chain is built from TRBV19 and TRBJ2-3; TRBD2 matches at 12 bases. Per germline, CDR1 LNHDA and CDR2 SQIVND (reference sequence). There are 16 residues in the CDR3. Losses at the gene ends were 3 bases for V and 4 bases for J; bases not matched to a gene: 5. CDR3 sequence reads: CASSILAGGQADTQYF. The CDR3 coding sequence is TGTGCCAGTAGTATTCTAGCGGGGGGGCAAGCAGATACGCAGTATTTT.

The gene calls are TRBV5-8 and TRBJ2-7, with 8 bases identical to TRBD1. This CDR3 spans 13 amino acids. Trimming cost V 4 bases and J 3 bases; bases outside gene matches: 3. The V gene's germline CDR1 is SGHTS and CDR2 YDEGEE. The CDR3 DNA follows: TGTGCCAGCAGCCCGGACAGGGACTACGAGCAGTACTTC. Translating it yields CASSPDRDYEQYF.

This clone was found once. V gene TRBV6-5 combines with J gene TRBJ2-3, with D possibly TRBD2 on 6 matching bases. Germline lookup yields CDR1 MNHEY and CDR2 SVGAGI. V was trimmed by 6 bases and J by 3 bases, leaving 13 bases between them. The CDR3 contains 14 residues. DNA for the CDR3: TGTGCCAGCAGAAAAGGGGACTTTACAGATACGCAGTATTTT. This sequence encodes CASRKGDFTDTQYF.

The chain is built from TRBV7-8 and TRBJ2-2; TRBD2 agrees at 7 bases. Trimming removed 5 bases from V and 1 base from J; junction bases left unmatched: 4. Germline loops: CDR1 SGHVS, CDR2 FQNEAQ. CDR3 size: 15 residues. This CDR3 reads CASSLTGGNTGELFF. For the CDR3, the DNA is TGTGCCAGCAGCCTTACGGGGGGGAACACCGGGGAGCTGTTTTTT.

V and J are TRBV7-9 and TRBJ1-1; D perhaps matches TRBD1 (5 bases). Trimming took off 2 bases at V and 1 base at J, with 8 bases between the two ends. Germline CDR1 and CDR2: SEHNR and FQNEAQ (reference sequence). The CDR3 length is 14 residues. DNA of the CDR3: TGTGCCAGCAGCTTAAGACAGACGAACACTGAAGCTTTCTTT. It codes for CASSLRQTNTEAFF.

This clone occurred once. This chain joins TRBV27 and TRBJ2-7; maybe TRBD2 (5 bases). Between the trimmed V and J ends, which lost 1 base and 5 bases, there was a span of 15 bases. Germline V gene sequence: CDR1 MNHEY, CDR2 SMNVEV (reference sequence). The CDR3 runs 15 residues. The DNA of the CDR3 is TGTGCCAGCAGTTTATTTCGGGGTAATCGCGACGAGCAGTACTTC. It specifies CASSLFRGNRDEQYF.

V and J are TRBV6-5 and TRBJ1-2; no reliable D call. The ends were cut back, 4 bases at V and 0 bases at J, with 6 bases in the middle. The CDR3 is 13 amino acids. Germline-derived CDR1 and CDR2 are MNHEY and SVGAGI. CDR3 sequence reads: CASSSFSNYGYTF. CDR3 DNA sequence: TGTGCCAGCAGTTCATTTTCTAACTATGGCTACACCTTC.

This chain uses TRBV6-6 with TRBJ2-7; 7 bases are a match to TRBD1. This CDR3 contains 16 residues. The V segment lost 5 bases and the J segment 1 base; nucleotides outside the gene matches: 11. Germline lookup yields CDR1 MNHNY and CDR2 SVGAGI (reference sequence). As DNA, the CDR3 is TGTGCCAGCAGTCCCTTCACCGACAGGGTGTCCTACGAGCAGTACTTC. The encoded protein is CASSPFTDRVSYEQYF.

The chain joins TRBV19 to TRBJ2-2; TRBD2 aligns across 7 bases. The CDR3 contains 15 residues. Germline loops: CDR1 LNHDA, CDR2 SQIVND (reference sequence). The junction had 3 bases not matched to a gene; V was cut back by 1 base and J by 4 bases. For the CDR3, the DNA is TGTGCCAGTAGTATAGGAGCGGGACGCACCGGGGAGCTGTTTTTT. Translating gives CASSIGAGRTGELFF.

The chain has TRBV7-2 and TRBJ1-5; the match to TRBD1 covers 7 bases. Germline CDR1 SGHTA, CDR2 FQGNSA. Trimming at V came to 5 bases and at J to 4 bases, leaving 8 bases not matched to a gene. CDR3 length equals 15 residues. CDR3 amino acids: CASSNSDRPNQPQHF. CDR3 coding DNA: TGTGCCAGCAGCAATTCGGACAGGCCAAATCAGCCCCAGCATTTT.

Regarding this clone: This CDR3 is also generated by other DNA sequences in the sample. CDR3 nucleotide sequence: TGTGCCAGCAGCCGTGGACAGGGTAAAGGCTATGGCTACACCTTC. The encoded protein is CASSRGQGKGYGYTF. The V call is TRBV6-5, the J call TRBJ1-2; 8 nucleotides line up with TRBD1. Germline CDR1 reads MNHEY; CDR2 reads SVGAGI. CDR3 length equals 15 residues. V lost 6 bases and J lost 4; bases outside the gene matches: 10.